This T cell receptor (beta chain) is from a study of blood T cell repertoires in COVID-19. Study-wide background: PBMCs, B-cell-depleted T cells, or T cells were the source of the cDNA or gDNA that made up the material.

Original processing methods: Reference gene primer amplification yielded estimated nucleated cell counts. The assay was immunoSEQ multiplex PCR, and TCRdb's table has in-frame clones only and misses some. V, J and clone size were drawn from that table, and D and trimming were deduced from the DNA. The sample carries tens of thousands of clones, 85% to 95% recorded once. The CDR3 is made up of 15 amino acids. Germline-derived CDR1 and CDR2 are MNHEY and SVGAGI. Trimming shortened V by 7 bases and J by 1 base, and 14 bases separated the two germline ends. The chain couples TRBV6-5 to TRBJ2-4; D perhaps matches TRBD2 (6 bases). The source of this sequence is a male donor with active COVID-19. The source material was peripheral blood. CDR3 amino acids: CASTFGTPAKNIQYF. The CDR3 DNA is TGTGCCAGCACCTTCGGGACTCCCGCCAAAAACATTCAGTACTTC.